The sequence of this TCR beta chain was determined in a study of T-cell reconstitution after alpha-beta-depleted transplantation in children. This clonotype was seen many times. Germline values: CDR1 MNHEY, CDR2 SMNVEV (reference sequence). The CDR3 is made up of 14 amino acids. Trimming took 6 bases from V and 4 from J; bases not matched to a gene: 6. Unique molecular identifiers featured in how the TCRbeta library was prepared. From the PCR reads, TCRdb called clonotypes with MiXCR, one entry per CDR3 protein. The repertoire includes fewer than 120,000 distinct CDR3 sequences, 9% to 12% of them detected once, and around 8.5% sits in the top ten.

The TCR was taken from a human donor who donated a stem cell graft to a child with acute lymphoblastic leukemia. Sample: PBMCs from the stem cell graft donor, taken from the stem cell graft. J is TRBJ2-5 and V is TRBV27; TRBD1 matches at 9 bases. The CDR3 DNA reads TGTGCCAGCAGGACAGACAGGGGGTTAGAGACCCAGTACTTC. Protein sequence: CASRTDRGLETQYF.